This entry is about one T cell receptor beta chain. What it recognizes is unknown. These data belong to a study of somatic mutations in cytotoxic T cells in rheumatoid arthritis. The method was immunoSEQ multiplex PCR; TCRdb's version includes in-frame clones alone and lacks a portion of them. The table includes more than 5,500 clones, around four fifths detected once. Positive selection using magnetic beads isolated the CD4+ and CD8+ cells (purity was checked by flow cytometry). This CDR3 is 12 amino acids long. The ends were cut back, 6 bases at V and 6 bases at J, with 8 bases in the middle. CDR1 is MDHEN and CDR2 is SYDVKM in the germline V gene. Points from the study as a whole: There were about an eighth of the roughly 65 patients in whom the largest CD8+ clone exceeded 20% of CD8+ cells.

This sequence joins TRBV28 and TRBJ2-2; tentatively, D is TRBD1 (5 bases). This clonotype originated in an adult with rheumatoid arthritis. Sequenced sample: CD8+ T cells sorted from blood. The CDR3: CASRQGAGELFF. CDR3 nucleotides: TGTGCCAGCAGGCAGGGTGCCGGGGAGCTGTTTTTT.